The 26 T cell receptor beta chains in this list originate from one sample, sequenced in a study of blood T cell repertoires in COVID-19. The protocol was immunoSEQ multiplex PCR, while the TCRdb copy is restricted to in-frame clones and leaves out a portion. The sample records a few hundred thousand clones, 70% to 90% being singletons. What was sequenced was PBMCs or T cells enriched from blood (not recorded which). The source of these receptors is a woman in her 30s who had recovered from COVID-19.

The chain is built from TRBV4-2 and TRBJ1-4, with D tentatively TRBD1 (5 bases). V dropped 2 bases and J dropped 16 bases, with 14 bases sitting between them. This CDR3 comprises 12 residues. Germline assignment: CDR1 LGHNA and CDR2 YNFKEQ. The CDR3 loop reads CASSQRTQGKFF. CDR3 DNA: TGTGCCAGCAGCCAACGGACCCAGGGCAAGTTTTTT.

This chain joins TRBV30 and TRBJ1-2; the match to TRBD1 covers 9 bases. The CDR3 contains 13 residues. Trimming removed 6 bases from V and 5 bases from J; junction bases left unmatched: 7. Germline values: CDR1 GTSNPN, CDR2 SVGIG (reference sequence). The CDR3 is CACSGTGIYGYTF. The CDR3, as DNA: TGTGCCTGCTCCGGGACAGGGATTTATGGCTACACCTTC. The full variable domain, with the rest looked up from reference TRBV30 and TRBJ1-2, is SQTIHQWPATLVQPVGSPLSLECTVEGTSNPNLYWYRQAAGRGLQLLFYSVGIGQISSEVPQNLSASRPQDRQFILSSKKLLLSDSGFYLCACSGTGIYGYTFGSGTRLTVV.

The rearrangement joins TRBV5-4 to TRBJ1-2; 8 positions match TRBD1. Trimming cost V 3 bases and J 7 bases; bases outside gene matches: 8. The CDR3 has 14 amino acids. CDR1 and CDR2 (germline): SGHNT, YYREEE (reference sequence). As DNA, the CDR3 is TGTGCCAGCAGCTCCGGACAGGGCCCCCTTGGCTACACCTTC. Protein: CASSSGQGPLGYTF. Variable domain in full (rest from reference TRBV5-4 and TRBJ1-2): ETGVTQSPTHLIKTRGQQVTLRCSSQSGHNTVSWYQQALGQGPQFIFQYYREEENGRGNFPPRFSGLQFPNYSSELNVNALELDDSALYLCASSSGQGPLGYTFGSGTRLTVV.

The V gene is TRBV10-2, the J gene TRBJ1-6; D gene uncertain. Trimming removed 3 bases at V and 6 bases at J, with 9 bases between. The CDR3 spans 14 residues. CDR1 and CDR2 from the germline V gene are WSHSY and SAAADI. In DNA form, the CDR3 reads TGCGCCAGCAGTGAAAGCGGCGGTAATTCACCCCTCCACTTT. It translates to CASSESGGNSPLHF.

The chain links TRBV15 to TRBJ2-3; tentative D call: TRBD1 (6 bases). Trimming cost V 1 base and J 6 bases, with 20 bases left between them. CDR1 is LNHNV, CDR2 YYDKDF, per germline (reference sequence). The CDR3 contains 17 residues. CDR3 sequence (DNA): TGTGCCACCAGCAGAGTCGGGACACTTGCGTTTAAGGATACGCAGTATTTT. Protein: CATSRVGTLAFKDTQYF.

V and J are TRBV30 and TRBJ1-1; 9 nucleotides match TRBD1. With 6 bases clipped from V and 4 bases from J, the junction kept 3 bases outside the gene matches. The germline gives CDR1 GTSNPN, CDR2 SVGIG (reference sequence). This CDR3 has 12 residues. In DNA form, the CDR3 reads TGTGCCTGCACGGACAGGGGCACTGAAGCTTTCTTT. Amino acid sequence: CACTDRGTEAFF.

The rearrangement links TRBV7-9 to TRBJ1-3, with 7 bases lining up with TRBD1. The ends lost 1 base at V and 2 bases at J; junction bases unmatched: 2. This CDR3 comprises 15 residues. Germline V gene sequence: CDR1 SEHNR, CDR2 FQNEAQ (reference sequence). The CDR3 bases are TGTGCCAGCAGCTTAGGAACAGGGGCTGGAAACACCATATATTTT. Amino acids: CASSLGTGAGNTIYF.

This clone came up a few times. The chain uses TRBV30 and TRBJ1-3; 11 nucleotides line up with TRBD1. The germline V gene has CDR1 GTSNPN and CDR2 SVGIG (reference sequence). V lost 4 bases and J lost 3; bases outside the gene matches: 5. This CDR3 has 15 residues. Here the CDR3 DNA reads TGTGCCTGGACCTTGGACAGGGGGCTTGGAAACACCATATATTTT. Translation: CAWTLDRGLGNTIYF. The full variable domain, rest sourced from reference TRBV30 and TRBJ1-3, is SQTIHQWPATLVQPVGSPLSLECTVEGTSNPNLYWYRQAAGRGLQLLFYSVGIGQISSEVPQNLSASRPQDRQFILSSKKLLLSDSGFYLCAWTLDRGLGNTIYFGEGSWLTVV.

This clone has only one observation. The J gene is TRBJ2-7, the V gene TRBV19, with D unclear. V lost 0 bases, J lost 1 base, and 7 bases lay in between. The CDR3 is 14 residues long. Germline CDR1 LNHDA, CDR2 SQIVND (reference sequence). CDR3 protein: CASSIDRWSYEQYF. DNA for the CDR3: TGTGCCAGTAGTATAGATCGGTGGTCCTACGAGCAGTACTTC.

V is TRBV30 and J is TRBJ1-1, with D perhaps TRBD1 (6 bases). This CDR3 comprises 15 residues. V lost 2 bases and J 1 base, leaving 14 bases between the germline ends. Per germline, CDR1 GTSNPN and CDR2 SVGIG (reference sequence). The CDR3 spells CAWSKTGTQNTEAFF. The CDR3 nucleotides read TGTGCCTGGAGTAAAACCGGGACACAGAACACTGAAGCTTTCTTT.

The chain is built from TRBV6-5 and TRBJ1-1; D is ambiguous. The V end was cut by 0 bases, the J end by 1 base, with 6 bases between. This CDR3 contains 14 residues. The germline CDR1 and CDR2 sequences are MNHEY and SVGAGI. CDR3 in DNA: TGTGCCAGCAGTTACTCTGGGAGGAACACTGAAGCTTTCTTT. The encoded protein is CASSYSGRNTEAFF.

This clone was recorded once. This chain connects TRBV4-1 to TRBJ2-1; TRBD2 is a possible D gene (7 bases). The V and J ends lost 0 bases and 3 bases respectively, with 15 bases between them. This CDR3 comprises 17 residues. CDR1 and CDR2 from the germline V gene are MGHRA and YSYEKL. CDR3 DNA sequence: TGCGCCAGCAGCCAAGAGGTTTCGGGGGGCCTCTACAATGAGCAGTTCTTC. Protein: CASSQEVSGGLYNEQFF.

The chain couples TRBV7-2 to TRBJ1-5; 9 bases fit TRBD1. The CDR3 has 15 amino acids. Losses at the gene ends were 0 bases for V and 9 bases for J; bases not matched to a gene: 6. CDR1 and CDR2 (germline): SGHTA, FQGNSA. The CDR3 region is CASSLAPGQGAPQHF. CDR3 nucleotides: TGTGCCAGCAGCTTAGCGCCGGGACAGGGAGCGCCCCAGCATTTT. Variable domain in full (rest from reference TRBV7-2 and TRBJ1-5): GAGVSQSPSNKVTEKGKDVELRCDPISGHTALYWYRQSLGQGLEFLIYFQGNSAPDKSGLPSDRFSAERTGGSVSTLTIQRTQQEDSAVYLCASSLAPGQGAPQHFGDGTRLSIL.

The rearrangement uses TRBV7-6 and TRBJ2-1, with 10 bases lining up with TRBD2. V shed 1 base and J 13 bases; nucleotides not matched to a gene: 7. Germline V gene lookup returns CDR1 SGHVS and CDR2 FNYEAQ. The CDR3 totals 14 residues. CDR3 in DNA: TGTGCCAGCAGCTTAGGTGGTAGCGGGGGGTATCAGTTCTTC. This sequence encodes CASSLGGSGGYQFF.

In this sample, this clone turned up once. The V call is TRBV15, the J call TRBJ2-2; D might be TRBD2 (5 bases). Germline V gives CDR1 LNHNV, CDR2 YYDKDF (reference sequence). V was trimmed by 7 bases and J by 4 bases, leaving 16 bases between them. The CDR3 loop spans 15 amino acids. The CDR3 here is CATTQSSGFTGELFF. DNA of the CDR3: TGTGCCACCACCCAGAGTTCGGGGTTCACCGGGGAGCTGTTTTTT.

The gene calls are TRBV7-6 and TRBJ2-2, with 9 bases matching TRBD1. Germline CDR1 is SGHVS and CDR2 is FNYEAQ. Germline trimming cut 5 bases from V and 1 base from J; bases unmatched to any gene: 5. The CDR3 extends over 16 amino acids. Written as DNA, the CDR3 is TGTGCCAGCAGCCGGACGACAGGGGGGAACACCGGGGAGCTGTTTTTT. It is translated as CASSRTTGGNTGELFF.

The chain uses TRBV28 and TRBJ1-1; 9 positions agree with TRBD1. With V trimmed by 6 bases and J by 2 bases, 10 bases remained unmatched. The length of the CDR3 is 16 residues. Germline V gives CDR1 MDHEN, CDR2 SYDVKM. CDR3: CASSKGQGYTNTEAFF. CDR3 coding DNA: TGTGCCAGCAGCAAGGGACAGGGATACACTAACACTGAAGCTTTCTTT. The whole variable domain, remainder taken from reference TRBV28 and TRBJ1-1, is DVKVTQSSRYLVKRTGEKVFLECVQDMDHENMFWYRQDPGLGLRLIYFSYDVKMKEKGDIPEGYSVSREKKERFSLILESASTNQTSMYLCASSKGQGYTNTEAFFGQGTRLTVV.

The gene calls are TRBV5-4 and TRBJ1-1, with 7 bases fitting TRBD1. V shed 3 bases and J 1 base; nucleotides not matched to a gene: 3. CDR1 and CDR2 from the germline V gene are SGHNT and YYREEE (reference sequence). This CDR3 region has 14 residues. The CDR3 spells CASSWGDRNTEAFF. The CDR3 nucleotides are TGTGCCAGCAGCTGGGGGGACAGGAACACTGAAGCTTTCTTT.

The rearrangement links TRBV9 to TRBJ1-2, with TRBD1 matching over 7 bases. The V and J ends lost 5 bases and 4 bases, in that order; junction bases with no gene match: 2. The germline CDR1 and CDR2 sequences are SGDLS and YYNGEE. CDR3 length: 12 residues. The CDR3 region has the DNA TGTGCCAGCAGTGAGGGGGCCTATGGCTACACCTTC. Amino acid sequence: CASSEGAYGYTF.

The V gene is TRBV18, the J gene TRBJ2-7; D is undetermined. The CDR3 is made up of 13 amino acids. CDR1 and CDR2 from the germline V gene are KGHSH and LQKENI. V was pared by 5 bases and J by 1 base, with 9 bases between. The CDR3 spells CASSITDSYEQYF. The CDR3 coding sequence is TGTGCCAGCTCAATAACAGATTCCTACGAGCAGTACTTC.

The rearrangement joins TRBV18 to TRBJ2-5; no reliable D call. Germline V lookup: CDR1 KGHSH, CDR2 LQKENI. V dropped 0 bases and J dropped 5 bases, with 10 bases sitting between them. CDR3 length equals 14 residues. CDR3 sequence (DNA): TGTGCCAGCTCACCACCGGTACTCCTGGAGACCCAGTACTTC. Translating gives CASSPPVLLETQYF.

This clone was observed a single time. V and J are TRBV4-2 and TRBJ1-2, with 7 bases lining up with TRBD1. Trimming cost V 1 base and J 4 bases; bases outside gene matches: 6. This CDR3 is built from 15 residues. CDR1 is LGHNA and CDR2 is YNFKEQ in the germline V gene. DNA of the CDR3: TGTGCCAGCAGCCAAGGTAGCAGGGACAGCTATGGCTACACCTTC. Its protein is CASSQGSRDSYGYTF.

This clone was picked up a small number of times. CDR3 loop: CASSLGGGVSYEQYF. The CDR3 nucleotides read TGTGCCAGCAGCTTAGGGGGCGGGGTCTCCTACGAGCAGTACTTC. The V call is TRBV13, the J call TRBJ2-7, with D maybe TRBD2 (6 bases). V lost 0 bases and J 0 bases, leaving 9 bases between the germline ends. The CDR3 consists of 15 residues. Germline CDR1 reads PRHDT; CDR2 reads FYEKMQ (reference sequence).

The chain couples TRBV6-1 to TRBJ1-1; maybe TRBD1 (5 bases). The CDR3 spans 15 residues. Trimming removed 1 base at V and 5 bases at J, with 14 bases between. Germline V gene sequence: CDR1 MNHNS, CDR2 SASEGT. The CDR3 sequence is CASSEGRRGWTEAFF. DNA of the CDR3: TGTGCCAGCAGTGAAGGGAGGAGGGGTTGGACTGAAGCTTTCTTT.

V and J are TRBV12-3 or TRBV12-4 and TRBJ1-1, with D unresolved. V dropped 4 bases and J dropped 0 bases, with 6 bases sitting between them. CDR3 length: 13 residues. The CDR3 DNA is TGTGCCAGCAGTTCGGCGGTGAACACTGAAGCTTTCTTT. Protein product: CASSSAVNTEAFF.

The chain recombines TRBV6-4 with TRBJ2-7, with 7 bases that match TRBD1. CDR1 is MRHNA, CDR2 SNTAGT, per germline. This CDR3 has 11 residues. V dropped 2 bases and J dropped 11; count of bases not matched to a gene: 3. The CDR3 DNA is TGTGCCAGCAGTGACGCTACAGGGGAGTACTTC. Translating it yields CASSDATGEYF.